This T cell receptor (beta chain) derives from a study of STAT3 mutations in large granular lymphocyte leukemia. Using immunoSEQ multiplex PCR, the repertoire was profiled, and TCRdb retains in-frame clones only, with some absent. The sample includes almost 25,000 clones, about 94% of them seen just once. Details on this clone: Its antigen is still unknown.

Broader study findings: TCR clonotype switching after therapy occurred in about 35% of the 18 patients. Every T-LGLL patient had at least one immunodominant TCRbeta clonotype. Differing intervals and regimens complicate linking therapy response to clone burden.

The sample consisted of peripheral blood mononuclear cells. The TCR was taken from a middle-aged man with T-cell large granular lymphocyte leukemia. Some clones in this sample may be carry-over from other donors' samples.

CDR3 loop: CASRTGNTIYF. The CDR3 DNA follows: TGTGCCAGCAGAACTGGAAACACCATATATTTT. This chain links TRBV6-6 with TRBJ1-3; D remains ambiguous. The CDR3 is 11 amino acids. Between the trimmed V and J ends, which lost 6 bases and 2 bases, there was a span of 2 bases. Germline V lookup: CDR1 MNHNY, CDR2 SVGAGI (reference sequence).